These T cell receptor beta chains were read from a single sample in a study of PD-1 blockade in classical Hodgkin lymphoma. Profiled with immunoSEQ multiplex PCR; TCRdb holds only in-frame clones, not every one. The data contain approximately 10,000 clones, 75% to 90% of them seen just once; the ten biggest clones take up approximately 1.5%. This sample comprised CD4+ T cells from blood, obtained before the fourth cycle of nivolumab. The receptors originated from a human donor with classical Hodgkin lymphoma. CDR3s include the opening cysteine and the closing phenylalanine or tryptophan. D genes are given only for firm matches. A clone size is listed for some rows: how often the clone was seen (once, few, many), or a class if it is expanded.

once	TRBV7-2	TRBD1	TRBJ1-4	CASSLAGTGNEKLFF	TGTGCCAGCAGCTTAGCCGGGACAGGCAATGAAAAACTGTTTTTT
.	TRBV5-6	.	TRBJ2-7	CASSFGTVLFYEQYF	TGTGCCAGCAGCTTCGGGACTGTGCTCTTCTACGAGCAGTACTTC
.	TRBV10-1	TRBD1	TRBJ2-5	CASSDTGGWQETQYF	TGCGCCAGCAGTGACACAGGGGGTTGGCAAGAGACCCAGTACTTC
.	TRBV29-1	TRBD2	TRBJ2-1	CSVAAGGHNEQFF	TGCAGCGTTGCTGCGGGAGGGCACAATGAGCAGTTCTTC
once	TRBV5-4	TRBD1	TRBJ2-2	CASSLGQGGELFF	TGTGCCAGCAGCTTGGGACAGGGTGGGGAGCTGTTTTTT
few	TRBV7-9	TRBD1	TRBJ1-6	CASSSPGQGFSPLHF	TGTGCCAGCAGCTCGCCGGGACAGGGTTTTTCACCCCTCCACTTT
once	TRBV30	.	TRBJ1-1	CASQRGAGGPNTEAFF	TGTGCCTCCCAGAGGGGCGCCGGAGGGCCGAACACTGAAGCTTTCTTT
.	TRBV7-5	.	TRBJ1-2	CARSLEEDGQGRYGYTF	TGTGCCAGAAGCTTAGAGGAAGATGGACAGGGGCGCTATGGCTACACCTTC
.	TRBV23-1	TRBD1	TRBJ1-5	CASSHPGQGRQPQHF	TGCGCCAGCAGTCATCCGGGACAGGGGCGTCAGCCCCAGCATTTT
.	TRBV12-5	.	TRBJ1-1	CASGLVKSGRAEAFF	TGTGCTAGTGGTTTGGTCAAATCTGGTCGGGCTGAAGCTTTCTTT
.	TRBV7-2	TRBD1	TRBJ2-7	CASSPYRGSYEQYF	TGTGCCAGCAGCCCCTACAGGGGTTCCTACGAGCAGTACTTC
few	TRBV18	TRBD2	TRBJ2-3	CASSPPGLAGFTDTQYF	TGTGCCAGCTCACCACCCGGACTAGCGGGATTCACAGATACGCAGTATTTT
.	TRBV28	.	TRBJ1-1	CASSPSPGTTDHEAFF	TGTGCCAGCAGCCCCTCTCCCGGGACAACGGACCATGAAGCTTTCTTT
.	TRBV2	TRBD1	TRBJ2-5	CASRSGQGMAKTQYF	TGTGCCAGCAGATCCGGACAGGGTATGGCAAAGACCCAGTACTTC
few	TRBV19	TRBD1	TRBJ2-7	CASSIDRGPYEQYF	TGTGCCAGTAGTATCGACAGGGGACCCTACGAGCAGTACTTC
.	TRBV7-8	.	TRBJ1-4	CASSMQGETNEKLFF	TGTGCCAGCAGTATGCAGGGAGAGACTAATGAAAAACTGTTTTTT
.	TRBV10-1	.	TRBJ2-1	CASSDKGGWSSYNEQFF	TGCGCCAGCAGTGATAAGGGCGGGTGGAGCTCCTACAATGAGCAGTTCTTC
.	TRBV10-3	.	TRBJ2-2	CAISVGGPTTLGLFF	TGTGCCATCAGTGTCGGGGGACCGACAACTCTAGGGCTGTTTTTT
.	TRBV18	.	TRBJ1-4	CASSPPGLSNEKLFF	TGTGCCAGCTCACCACCGGGACTTTCTAATGAAAAACTGTTTTTT
.	TRBV7-2	TRBD2	TRBJ2-1	CASSLTSGDNYNEQFF	TGTGCCAGCAGTTTGACTAGCGGGGACAACTACAATGAGCAGTTCTTC
.	TRBV11-3	TRBD1	TRBJ2-1	CASSRRDRAYNEQFF	TGTGCCAGCAGCCGCCGGGACAGGGCCTACAATGAGCAGTTCTTC
.	TRBV12-5	TRBD1	TRBJ1-4	CASGLHRGPTNEKLFF	TGTGCTAGTGGTTTACACAGGGGACCGACTAATGAAAAACTGTTTTTT
once	TRBV4-3	TRBD1	TRBJ1-1	CASSQEDRDTEAFF	TGCGCCAGCAGCCAAGAGGACAGGGACACTGAAGCTTTCTTT
.	TRBV23-1	.	TRBJ2-5	CASKMTGTPERETQYF	TGCGCCAGCAAGATGACCGGGACCCCCGAGAGGGAGACCCAGTACTTC
.	TRBV19	TRBD1	TRBJ1-1	CASSGNRGNTEAFF	TGTGCCAGTAGTGGCAACAGGGGCAACACTGAAGCTTTCTTT
.	TRBV6-1	.	TRBJ1-1	CASSPTRGTEAFF	TGTGCCAGCAGTCCAACGAGGGGCACTGAAGCTTTCTTT
once	TRBV19	.	TRBJ2-2	CASSSPVGGLFGELFF	TGTGCCAGTAGTTCCCCGGTGGGAGGCCTTTTCGGGGAGCTGTTTTTT
.	TRBV7-2	.	TRBJ1-3	CASSLGTASGNTIYF	TGTGCCAGCAGCTTAGGGACAGCCTCTGGAAACACCATATATTTT
once	TRBV7-2	TRBD2	TRBJ2-1	CASSLAASGPPYNEQFF	TGTGCCAGCAGCTTAGCCGCTAGCGGGCCCCCCTACAATGAGCAGTTCTTC
.	TRBV15	.	TRBJ1-5	CATSKGVDGNQPQHF	TGTGCCACCAGCAAAGGGGTTGACGGCAATCAGCCCCAACATTTT
.	TRBV11-3	.	TRBJ2-1	CASGRGSNEQFF	TGTGCCAGCGGGAGAGGTAGCAATGAGCAGTTCTTC
.	TRBV12-5	TRBD1	TRBJ2-1	CASGLPRGTARDNEQFF	TGTGCTAGTGGTTTGCCCCGAGGGACAGCGCGGGACAATGAGCAGTTCTTC
.	TRBV14	.	TRBJ2-1	CASSQEKGGYSYNEQFF	TGTGCCAGCAGCCAAGAAAAGGGAGGCTACTCCTACAATGAGCAGTTCTTC
.	TRBV7-8	.	TRBJ2-2	CASSLGSGTGELFF	TGTGCCAGCAGCTTAGGGTCCGGGACCGGGGAGCTGTTTTTT
once	TRBV6-5	.	TRBJ1-2	CASSYSYSPTNYGYTF	TGTGCCAGCAGTTACTCGTACAGCCCCACTAACTATGGCTACACCTTC
once	TRBV7-2	TRBD2	TRBJ2-1	CASSLFASGYNEQFF	TGTGCCAGCAGCTTATTCGCTAGCGGTTACAATGAGCAGTTCTTC
once	TRBV10-3	TRBD1	TRBJ1-2	CAINQGQGYGYTF	TGTGCCATCAACCAAGGACAGGGTTACGGCTACACCTTC